Listed below are T cell receptor beta chains from one sample, sequenced in a study of T cells in Graves' hyperthyroidism and ophthalmopathy. MiXCR, run by TCRdb on the multiplex PCR reads, gives a single entry per CDR3 protein. The sample includes 500,000 to 800,000 distinct CDR3 sequences, about 15% of them seen just once. Source material: blood. Receptor source: a woman between 45 and 60 years old with Graves' ophthalmopathy. Both conserved end residues are part of each CDR3. The D gene is left open where the match is weak. The size entry is marked missing in some rows and otherwise reads once, few, many or a size class.

j_call | v_call | clone_size | d_call | cdr3_nt | cdr3_aa
TRBJ1-2 | TRBV6-6 | many | - | TGTGCCAGCAGTTACCGCGACAATTCCCGCTACACCTTC | CASSYRDNSRYTF
TRBJ2-2 | TRBV24-1 | - | TRBD1 | TGTGCCACCAGTGACCCCTCTGGACAGGGAGTTCGCACCGGGGAGCTGTTTTTT | CATSDPSGQGVRTGELFF
TRBJ1-6 | TRBV12-3/TRBV12-4 | - | - | TGTGCCAGCAGTTTAGATGTATCCCCTTCACCCCTCCACTTT | CASSLDVSPSPLHF
TRBJ2-2 | TRBV5-4 | - | - | TGTGCCAGCAGCTTCGACGGGAGAGAGACCGGGGAGCTGTTTTTT | CASSFDGRETGELFF
TRBJ1-5 | TRBV28 | many | TRBD1 | TGTGCCAGCAGCAGAACACAAGGGACAGCAAATCAGCCCCAGCATTTT | CASSRTQGTANQPQHF
TRBJ1-3 | TRBV5-1 | many | - | TGCGCCAGCAGCGGTACAGAGGCTGGAAACACCATATATTTT | CASSGTEAGNTIYF
TRBJ2-7 | TRBV6-1 | many | - | TGTGCCAGCAGTCCCGGACAGAAGCCATACGAGCAGTACTTC | CASSPGQKPYEQYF
TRBJ2-1 | TRBV7-8 | - | - | TGTGCCAGCAGCTTAACCCCCAGCGGTAATGAGCAGTTCTTC | CASSLTPSGNEQFF
TRBJ2-1 | TRBV20-1 | many | TRBD2 | TGCAGTGCTAATCGACTAGCGGGAGTTGACAATGAGCAGTTCTTC | CSANRLAGVDNEQFF
TRBJ1-5 | TRBV7-2 | many | - | TGTGCCAGCAGCAGAACGGCGGGGCGAGGTCAGCCCCAGCATTTT | CASSRTAGRGQPQHF